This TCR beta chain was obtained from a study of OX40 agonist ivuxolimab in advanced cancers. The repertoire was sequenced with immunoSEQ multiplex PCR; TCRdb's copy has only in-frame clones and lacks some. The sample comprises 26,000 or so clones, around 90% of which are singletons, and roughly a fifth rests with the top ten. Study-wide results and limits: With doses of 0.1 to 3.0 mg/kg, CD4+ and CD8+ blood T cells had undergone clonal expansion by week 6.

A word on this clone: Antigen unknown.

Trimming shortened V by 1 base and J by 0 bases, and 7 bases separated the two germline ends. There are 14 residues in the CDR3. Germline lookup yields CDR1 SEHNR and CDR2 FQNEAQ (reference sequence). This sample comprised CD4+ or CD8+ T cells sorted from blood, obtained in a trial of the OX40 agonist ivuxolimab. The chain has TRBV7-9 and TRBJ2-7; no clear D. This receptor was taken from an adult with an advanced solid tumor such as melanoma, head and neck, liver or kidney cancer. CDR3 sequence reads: CASSLVGSSYEQYF. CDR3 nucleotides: TGTGCCAGCAGCTTAGTCGGCAGCTCCTACGAGCAGTACTTC.